These 18 T cell receptor beta chains share one sample of origin, sequenced in a study of blood T cell repertoires in COVID-19. Assay: immunoSEQ multiplex PCR; the TCRdb copy retains only in-frame clones and omits some. The sample yields fewer than 450,000 clones, 88% seen once. The material sequenced was PBMCs or T cells enriched from blood (not recorded which). The receptors stem from a woman between 18 and 29 years old who had recovered from COVID-19.

The rearrangement uses TRBV29-1 and TRBJ2-7, with 8 bases fitting TRBD1. After removal of 4 bases from V and 1 base from J, the junction contained 9 bases not matched to a gene. This CDR3 has 15 residues. Per the germline V gene, CDR1 is SQVTM and CDR2 is ANQGSEA. CDR3 in amino acids: CSVVIRGRKSYEQYF. DNA of the CDR3: TGCAGCGTTGTAATCAGGGGGCGAAAATCCTACGAGCAGTACTTC.

The V gene is TRBV27, the J gene TRBJ1-2; TRBD1 might be the D (5 bases). The CDR3 has 14 residues. From germline, CDR1 is MNHEY and CDR2 SMNVEV (reference sequence). The V gene lost 5 bases and the J gene lost 3 bases, with 13 bases spanning the gap. CDR3: CASSQAGRDYGYTF. The CDR3 bases are TGTGCCAGCAGTCAAGCAGGGAGGGACTATGGCTACACCTTC.

The V and J genes are TRBV10-3 and TRBJ1-1; 7 bases match TRBD1. Germline V gives CDR1 ENHRY, CDR2 SYGVKD. Trimming took 6 bases from V and 3 from J; bases not matched to a gene: 1. This CDR3 contains 12 residues. CDR3 residues: CAIRQGHTEAFF. The CDR3 DNA sequence: TGTGCCATCAGACAGGGGCACACTGAAGCTTTCTTT.

The gene calls are TRBV7-2 and TRBJ1-2; TRBD1 matches 7 bases. The CDR3 has 17 amino acids. Germline assignment: CDR1 SGHTA and CDR2 FQGNSA. V shed 1 base and J 6 bases; nucleotides not matched to a gene: 14. The CDR3 loop is CASSLVIRQGLQDGYTF. CDR3 sequence (DNA): TGTGCCAGCAGCTTAGTCATAAGACAGGGTCTTCAGGATGGCTACACCTTC.

Worth noting for this clone: A read error may explain this, as a much larger clone is one base away. At the DNA level, this CDR3 is encoded by other sequences in the same sample as well. V is TRBV7-9 and J is TRBJ2-7; D not certain. The length of the CDR3 is 12 residues. CDR1 SEHNR and CDR2 FQNEAQ come from the germline V gene (reference sequence). Trimming pared 6 bases from V and 3 bases from J, leaving 9 bases between. CDR3 residues: CASSRQGYEQYF. The CDR3 nucleotides read TGTGCCAGCAGTCGACAAGGCTACGAGCAGTACTTC.

The chain recombines TRBV9 with TRBJ1-4, with D unresolved. The germline V gene has CDR1 SGDLS and CDR2 YYNGEE. The V end lost 4 bases, the J end lost 6 bases, and 13 bases lay between the germline ends. The CDR3 extends over 14 amino acids. DNA of the CDR3: TGTGCCAGCAGCCCCCAGGCCGGGGATGAAAAACTGTTTTTT. The encoded protein is CASSPQAGDEKLFF.

V gene TRBV6-5 combines with J gene TRBJ1-1; D perhaps matches TRBD1 (5 bases). This CDR3 spans 12 amino acids. V was cut by 6 bases and J by 13 bases, with 18 bases left in between. Germline values: CDR1 MNHEY, CDR2 SVGAGI. CDR3 sequence reads: CASRGPGLVGFF. As DNA, the CDR3 is TGTGCCAGCAGAGGTCCGGGACTAGTAGGTTTCTTT.

The chain employs TRBV9 and TRBJ1-2; D is possibly TRBD1 (6 bases). CDR3 length: 14 amino acids. From germline, CDR1 is SGDLS and CDR2 YYNGEE. Trimming left V 2 bases short and J 5 bases short, with 13 bases between. The CDR3 DNA is TGTGCCAGCAGCGTCAACACAGGGAATTATGGCTACACCTTC. It yields the protein CASSVNTGNYGYTF.

The gene calls are TRBV6-6 and TRBJ1-6; 7 nucleotides agree with TRBD1. The CDR3 covers 16 residues. After removal of 6 bases from V and 7 bases from J, the junction contained 12 bases not matched to a gene. Per the germline V gene, CDR1 is MNHNY and CDR2 is SVGAGI (reference sequence). For the CDR3, the DNA is TGTGCCAGCAGGTTTTTTCCGGGACAGTCCAATTCACCCCTCCACTTT. Translating gives CASRFFPGQSNSPLHF.

This sequence joins TRBV15 and TRBJ2-5, with no clear D. Germline V gives CDR1 LNHNV, CDR2 YYDKDF (reference sequence). CDR3 length: 15 residues. Deletions cut 5 bases from V and 1 base from J, with 14 bases between. The CDR3 here is CATSQARPAQETQYF. The CDR3 DNA is TGTGCCACCAGCCAGGCCAGGCCAGCCCAAGAGACCCAGTACTTC.

The rearrangement joins TRBV11-2 to TRBJ1-1; 8 nucleotides agree with TRBD1. This CDR3 is built from 13 residues. The junction had 5 bases not matched to a gene; V was cut back by 3 bases and J by 8 bases. The germline CDR1 and CDR2 sequences are SGHAT and FQNNGV. The CDR3 loop is CASSFYSGGEAFF. CDR3 in DNA: TGTGCCAGCAGCTTTTATTCAGGGGGCGAAGCTTTCTTT.

V gene TRBV30 combines with J gene TRBJ2-7; 7 nucleotides line up with TRBD1. CDR1 and CDR2 from the germline V gene are GTSNPN and SVGIG (reference sequence). V was pared by 1 base and J by 0 bases, with 3 bases of the junction left unmatched. CDR3 length: 14 amino acids. This CDR3 is CAWSETGSSYEQYF. The CDR3 DNA reads as TGTGCCTGGAGTGAGACAGGGAGCTCCTACGAGCAGTACTTC. The variable domain in full, with the rest retrieved from reference TRBV30 and TRBJ2-7, is SQTIHQWPATLVQPVGSPLSLECTVEGTSNPNLYWYRQAAGRGLQLLFYSVGIGQISSEVPQNLSASRPQDRQFILSSKKLLLSDSGFYLCAWSETGSSYEQYFGPGTRLTVT.

V and J are TRBV9 and TRBJ1-2; 8 bases match TRBD1. V gave up 4 bases and J gave up 4 bases; unmatched junction bases: 12. The CDR3 is 16 amino acids. Germline V gene sequence: CDR1 SGDLS, CDR2 YYNGEE. As DNA, the CDR3 is TGTGCCAGCAGCCCCCGAACAGGACAGGGACTCTATGGCTACACCTTC. Amino acids: CASSPRTGQGLYGYTF.

V is TRBV27 and J is TRBJ1-2, with 7 bases lining up with TRBD1. J lost 4 bases, V lost 6 bases, and 5 bases had no gene match. This CDR3 comprises 13 residues. Germline values: CDR1 MNHEY, CDR2 SMNVEV (reference sequence). CDR3 in amino acids: CASSPDRTYGYTF. CDR3 nucleotides: TGTGCCAGCAGCCCGGACAGGACCTATGGCTACACCTTC.

The chain carries TRBV20-1 and TRBJ2-7; possibly TRBD2 for D (5 bases). This CDR3 region has 15 residues. CDR1 and CDR2 from the germline V gene are DFQATT and SNEGSKA (reference sequence). Trimming removed 3 bases from V and 0 bases from J, with 15 bases in between. The CDR3 protein is CSASPRWESSYEQYF. CDR3 in DNA: TGCAGTGCTAGTCCGCGGTGGGAGAGCTCCTACGAGCAGTACTTC.

The chain is built from TRBV20-1 and TRBJ2-7; TRBD1 might be the D (6 bases). This CDR3 is built from 10 residues. The germline CDR1 and CDR2 sequences are DFQATT and SNEGSKA (reference sequence). Trimming took off 8 bases at V and 3 bases at J, with 8 bases between the two ends. CDR3 nucleotides: TGCAGTACAGGGAACTACGAGCAGTACTTC. Protein: CSTGNYEQYF.

The rearrangement joins TRBV5-1 to TRBJ1-5; TRBD1 is a possible D gene (6 bases). Germline V lookup: CDR1 SGHRS, CDR2 YFSETQ. This CDR3 region has 15 residues. Trimming cost V 5 bases and J 3 bases, with 15 bases left between them. The CDR3 DNA reads TGCGCCAGCAGGTCACAGGGTGAACTCAATCAGCCCCAGCATTTT. As protein: CASRSQGELNQPQHF.

This clone was seen a single time. This chain uses TRBV5-1 with TRBJ1-6; D gene unclear. Deletions cut 2 bases from V and 12 bases from J, with 15 bases between. Per the germline V gene, CDR1 is SGHRS and CDR2 is YFSETQ. The CDR3 is 14 residues long. CDR3 in DNA: TGCGCCAGCAGCTTAGGCCCGGTGGAGGGACCCCTCCACTTT. Translating gives CASSLGPVEGPLHF.